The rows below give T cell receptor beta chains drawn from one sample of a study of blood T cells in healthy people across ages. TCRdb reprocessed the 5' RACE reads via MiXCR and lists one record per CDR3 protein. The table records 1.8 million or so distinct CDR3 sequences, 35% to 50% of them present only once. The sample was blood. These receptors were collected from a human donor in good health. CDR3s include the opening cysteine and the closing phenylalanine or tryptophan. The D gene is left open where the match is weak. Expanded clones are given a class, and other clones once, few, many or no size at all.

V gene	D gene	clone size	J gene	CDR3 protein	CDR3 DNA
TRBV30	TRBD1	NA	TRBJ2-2	CARGQGRTGELFF	TGTGCCCGCGGACAGGGTAGGACCGGGGAGCTGTTTTTT
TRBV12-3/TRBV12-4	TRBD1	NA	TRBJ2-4	CASRPTGGAENLQYF	TGTGCCAGCAGGCCTACAGGGGGCGCGGAAAACCTTCAGTACTTC
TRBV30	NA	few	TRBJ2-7	CAWSVLRYEQYF	TGTGCCTGGAGTGTACTCCGGTACGAGCAGTACTTC
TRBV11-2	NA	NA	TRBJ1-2	CASSSVWVSGYTF	TGTGCCAGCAGTTCCGTCTGGGTATCTGGCTACACCTTC
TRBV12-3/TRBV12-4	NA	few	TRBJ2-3	CASRLDRADTDTQYF	TGTGCCAGCAGGCTGGACAGAGCCGACACAGATACGCAGTATTTT
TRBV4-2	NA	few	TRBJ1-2	CASSQPPGWEAGSGYTF	TGTGCCAGCAGCCAGCCACCTGGATGGGAGGCTGGGAGTGGCTACACCTTC
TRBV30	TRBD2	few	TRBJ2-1	CAWSAIAGGDLLYNEQFF	TGTGCCTGGAGTGCGATAGCGGGGGGCGATCTCCTCTACAATGAGCAGTTCTTC
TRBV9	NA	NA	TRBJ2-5	CASSVAPLPQETQYF	TGTGCCAGCAGCGTAGCCCCCCTGCCCCAAGAGACCCAGTACTTC
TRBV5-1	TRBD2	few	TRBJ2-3	CASSPVWRGAGGRDTQYF	TGCGCCAGCAGCCCTGTGTGGAGAGGAGCGGGGGGGCGAGATACGCAGTATTTT
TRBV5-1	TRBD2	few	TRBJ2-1	CASSESSGVYNEQFF	TGCGCCAGCAGCGAGTCTAGCGGGGTCTACAATGAGCAGTTCTTC
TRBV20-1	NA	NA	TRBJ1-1	CSAIGPSGVPGGELFF	TGCAGTGCTATAGGCCCTAGCGGGGTCCCGGGGGGGGAGCTGTTCTTT
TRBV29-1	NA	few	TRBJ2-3	CSVVLQGRSDTQYF	TGCAGCGTTGTTTTACAAGGGCGTTCAGATACGCAGTATTTT
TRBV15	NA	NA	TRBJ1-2	CATSRDLLGGGYTF	TGTGCCACCAGCAGGGACCTACTCGGAGGTGGCTACACCTTC
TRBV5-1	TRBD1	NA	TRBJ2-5	CASSLAGTEKETQYF	TGCGCCAGCAGCTTAGCCGGGACAGAGAAAGAGACCCAGTACTTC
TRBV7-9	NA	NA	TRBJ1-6	CASSLEYGTYNSPLHF	TGTGCCAGCAGCTTAGAATATGGGACATATAATTCACCCCTCCACTTT
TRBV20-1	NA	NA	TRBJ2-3	CSAPDSTTDTQYF	TGCAGTGCCCCGGACTCGACGACAGATACGCAGTATTTT
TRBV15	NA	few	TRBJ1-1	CATSRALSSPGTEAFF	TGTGCCACCAGCAGGGCCCTCTCGTCCCCGGGCACTGAAGCTTTCTTT
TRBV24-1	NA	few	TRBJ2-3	CATSRAGRDAGTDTQYF	TGTGCCACCAGTCGAGCTGGCCGGGACGCTGGCACAGATACGCAGTATTTT
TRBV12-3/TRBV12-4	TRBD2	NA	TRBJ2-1	CASSLTAGGHNEQFF	TGTGCCAGCAGTTTGACAGCGGGGGGGCACAATGAGCAGTTCTTC
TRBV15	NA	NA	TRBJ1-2	CATSRRHRSNYGYTF	TGTGCCACCAGCAGGAGACACCGTTCTAACTATGGCTACACCTTC
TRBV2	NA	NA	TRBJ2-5	CASSDITGASETQYF	TGTGCCAGCAGTGACATTACGGGGGCATCAGAGACCCAGTACTTC
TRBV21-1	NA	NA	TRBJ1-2	CASSLRPHSKMGRAAGPISYGYTF	TGTGCCAGCAGCTTAAGGCCCCACAGCAAAATGGGGAGGGCTGCGGGACCTATATCCTATGGCTACACCTTC
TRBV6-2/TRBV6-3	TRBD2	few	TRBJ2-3	CASSFRTSGGVRDTQYF	TGTGCCAGCAGCTTCCGGACTAGCGGGGGGGTCCGAGATACGCAGTATTTT
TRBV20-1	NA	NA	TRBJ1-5	CSALRGVDQPQHF	TGCAGTGCCCTGAGAGGGGTCGATCAGCCCCAGCATTTT
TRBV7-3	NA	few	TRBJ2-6	CASSPINSGANVLTF	TGTGCCAGCAGCCCTATTAACTCTGGGGCCAACGTCCTGACTTTC
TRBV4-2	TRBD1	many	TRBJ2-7	CASSQDRDNEQYF	TGTGCCAGCAGCCAGGACAGGGACAACGAGCAGTACTTC
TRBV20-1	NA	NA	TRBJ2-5	CSASSSAAGKETQYF	TGCAGTGCATCTTCTAGCGCGGCGGGGAAAGAGACCCAGTACTTC
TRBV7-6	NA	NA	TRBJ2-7	CASNLVLGTYEQYF	TGTGCCAGCAACTTAGTTCTGGGTACCTACGAGCAGTACTTC
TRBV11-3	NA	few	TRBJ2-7	CASSLIGTSYEQYF	TGTGCCAGCAGCTTAATAGGGACCTCCTACGAGCAGTACTTC
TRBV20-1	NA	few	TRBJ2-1	CSARDIRLKQFF	TGCAGTGCTAGAGATATCCGACTCAAGCAGTTCTTC
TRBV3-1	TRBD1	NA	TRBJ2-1	CASSHVRDRSNEQFF	TGTGCCAGCAGCCATGTCCGGGACAGGTCCAATGAGCAGTTCTTC
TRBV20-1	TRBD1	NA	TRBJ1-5	CSARTGGSQPQHF	TGCAGTGCTCGGACAGGAGGGAGTCAGCCCCAGCATTTT
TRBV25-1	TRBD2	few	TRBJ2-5	CASSELRLAGVETQYF	TGTGCCAGCAGTGAACTTAGACTAGCGGGGGTAGAGACCCAGTACTTC
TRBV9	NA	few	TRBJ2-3	CASSGGKGDHTDTQYF	TGTGCCAGCAGCGGAGGTAAAGGGGACCACACAGATACGCAGTATTTT
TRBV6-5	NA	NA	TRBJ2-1	CASSYLGPYNEQFF	TGTGCCAGCAGTTACCTGGGACCTTACAATGAGCAGTTCTTC
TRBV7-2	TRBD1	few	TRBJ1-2	CASSLAPTGGFGYTF	TGTGCCAGCAGCTTAGCGCCTACAGGGGGCTTTGGCTACACCTTC
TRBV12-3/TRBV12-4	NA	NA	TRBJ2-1	CAARKEGYNEQFF	TGTGCCGCAAGGAAGGAGGGGTACAATGAGCAGTTCTTC
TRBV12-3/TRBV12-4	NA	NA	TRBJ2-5	CASSPLALETQYF	TGTGCCAGCAGTCCTCTCGCGTTGGAGACCCAGTACTTC
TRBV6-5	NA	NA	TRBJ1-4	CASSYGPANEKLFF	TGTGCCAGCAGTTACGGGCCGGCTAATGAAAAACTGTTTTTT
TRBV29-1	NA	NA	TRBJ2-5	CSVEDRLSLPETQYF	TGCAGCGTTGAAGATCGGCTCAGCCTCCCAGAGACCCAGTACTTC
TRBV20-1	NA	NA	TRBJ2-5	CSAEGGTHQETQYF	TGCAGTGCCGAAGGCGGGACACACCAAGAGACCCAGTACTTC
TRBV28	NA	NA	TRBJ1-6	CASSLGGGGNSPLHF	TGTGCCAGCAGTTTAGGGGGGGGCGGAAATTCACCCCTCCACTTT
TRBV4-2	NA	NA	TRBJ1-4	CASSQDLWGLKVATNEKLFF	TGTGCCAGCAGCCAAGATCTATGGGGGCTAAAAGTTGCAACTAATGAAAAACTGTTTTTT
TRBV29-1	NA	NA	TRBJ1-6	CSAGGGESPLHF	TGCAGCGCAGGAGGGGGAGAGTCACCCCTCCACTTT
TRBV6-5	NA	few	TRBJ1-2	CASSYSNRAYGYTF	TGTGCCAGCAGTTACTCGAACCGTGCCTATGGCTACACCTTC
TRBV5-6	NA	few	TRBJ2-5	CASSFSTGKEGETQYF	TGTGCCAGCAGCTTTAGTACAGGGAAAGAGGGGGAGACCCAGTACTTC
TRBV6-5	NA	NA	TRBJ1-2	CASTESSGRHYGYTF	TGTGCCAGCACCGAGTCCTCCGGCAGGCACTATGGCTACACCTTC
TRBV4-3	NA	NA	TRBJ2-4	CASSQDHGFPKNIQYF	TGCGCCAGCAGCCAAGATCATGGCTTTCCCAAAAACATTCAGTACTTC
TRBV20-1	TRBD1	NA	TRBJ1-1	CSAADTGTGSGTEAFF	TGCAGTGCTGCCGACACCGGGACAGGGTCGGGCACTGAAGCTTTCTTT
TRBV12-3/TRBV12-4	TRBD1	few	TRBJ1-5	CASRPQGFGPQHF	TGTGCCAGCAGACCACAGGGGTTTGGGCCCCAGCATTTT
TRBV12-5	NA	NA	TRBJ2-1	CASGLDYNEQFF	TGTGCTAGTGGTTTGGATTATAATGAGCAGTTCTTC
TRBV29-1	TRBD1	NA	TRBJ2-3	CSGGQGGTDTQYF	TGCAGCGGAGGACAGGGCGGCACAGATACGCAGTATTTT
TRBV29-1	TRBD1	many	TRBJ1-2	CSVTGGDYGYTF	TGCAGCGTAACAGGGGGAGACTATGGCTACACCTTC
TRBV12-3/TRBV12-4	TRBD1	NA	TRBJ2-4	CASSFRTGPNNEQYF	TGTGCCAGCAGTTTCCGGACAGGGCCTAACAATGAGCAGTACTTC
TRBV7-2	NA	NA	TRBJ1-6	CASSFSTAANSPLHF	TGTGCCAGCAGCTTTTCAACAGCAGCTAATTCACCCCTCCACTTT